This T cell receptor beta chain was captured in a study of T cells in Graves' hyperthyroidism and ophthalmopathy. Whole-study results and caveats: Ophthalmopathy, as predicted by the model, came a median about seven months after the prediction.

The CDR3 regions of TCR beta were amplified from RNA transcripts. The HTBI set primed first-round TCR CDR3 RT-PCR. A single record per CDR3 protein comes from TCRdb applying MiXCR to the multiplex PCR reads. Here the sample spans about 110,000 distinct CDR3 sequences, roughly 15% being singletons. Subjects aged 18 to 65 presented with newly diagnosed hyperthyroidism of less than 2 months' duration. Many counts were recorded for this clonotype. The antigen is undetermined. V lost 0 bases to trimming and J lost 3 bases, with 7 bases between them. CDR3 length equals 15 residues. Germline V gene data show CDR1 as KGHDR and CDR2 as SFDVKD.

This TCR came from a woman in her 50s with Graves' hyperthyroidism. Input material: blood. The chain recombines TRBV24-1 with TRBJ2-2, with unresolved D. The CDR3 spells CATSDLTRDTGELFF. The CDR3 DNA reads TGTGCCACCAGTGATTTGACCCGGGACACCGGGGAGCTGTTTTTT.